Following are 29 T cell receptor beta chains from one sample sequenced in a study of blood T cells in healthy people across ages (dated by TCRdb to 2014 to 2015). To prepare the library, 5' RACE was applied. The sequencer listed for this sample is Illumina HiSeq 2500. A second PCR of roughly 6 to 11 cycles was run with a J-beta primer mix and a sample-barcoded 5' primer. TCRdb reworked the public reads: Q25 trimming with fastp, MiXCR clone assembly, productive beta chains retained. Each entry merges the rows of one CDR3 protein and shows their most common DNA and genes. For this sample there are 780,000 or so distinct CDR3 sequences; 53% appear just once. The top ten clonotypes cover 40% to 50% of the sample. The specimen was blood. Receptors originate from an elderly man in good health.

Notes on this clonotype: Relative to the germline gene, one junction end is altered; a read error may explain this. DNA for the CDR3: TGCGCCGGCAGCTTGGGAGAGGTCACAGATACGCAGTATTTT. Protein: CAGSLGEVTDTQYF. The gene calls are TRBV5-1 and TRBJ2-3; TRBD2 might be the D (5 bases). The germline V gene has CDR1 SGHRS and CDR2 YFSETQ. The CDR3 is 14 amino acids.

The chain carries TRBV7-8 and TRBJ2-4; the D gene is possibly TRBD2 (6 bases). V gave up 1 base and J gave up 7 bases, with 17 bases separating them. The CDR3 spans 16 residues. The germline V gene has CDR1 SGHVS and CDR2 FQNEAQ. The CDR3 sequence: CASSLESPGVGNIQYF. The CDR3 DNA reads as TGTGCCAGCAGCTTAGAATCCCCGGGAGTAGGGAACATTCAGTACTTC.

The chain employs TRBV7-6 and TRBJ2-3, with 9 bases that match TRBD2. CDR3 length: 16 amino acids. Germline V gene data show CDR1 as SGHVS and CDR2 as FNYEAQ. Unmatched junction bases numbered 13, after V lost 5 bases and J lost 7 bases. The CDR3 is CASSELSGREGNTQYF. The DNA of the CDR3 is TGTGCCAGCAGCGAACTTAGCGGGAGAGAGGGTAATACGCAGTATTTT. The entire variable domain, with the rest obtained from reference TRBV7-6 and TRBJ2-3, is as follows: GAGVSQSPRYKVTKRGQDVALRCDPISGHVSLYWYRQALGQGPEFLTYFNYEAQQDKSGLPNDRFSAERPEGSISTLTIQRTEQRDSAMYRCASSELSGREGNTQYFGPGTRLTVL.

The chain joins TRBV6-6 to TRBJ2-3, with TRBD2 identical over 8 bases. Germline assignment: CDR1 MNHNY and CDR2 SVGAGI (reference sequence). The CDR3 extends over 16 amino acids. After removal of 0 bases from V and 4 bases from J, the junction contained 6 bases not matched to a gene. The CDR3 nucleotides are TGTGCCAGCAGTTACTCTGGTAGCGGGAACGCAGATACGCAGTATTTT. It codes for CASSYSGSGNADTQYF.

This clonotype has a handful of counts. This rearrangement joins TRBV5-1 to TRBJ2-3; D might be TRBD2 (5 bases). Germline V gene sequence: CDR1 SGHRS, CDR2 YFSETQ. This CDR3 contains 15 residues. Trimming pared 0 bases from V and 3 bases from J, leaving 11 bases between. CDR3 DNA: TGCGCCAGCAGCTTGGCCGCTAGCCGGACAGATACGCAGTATTTT. Amino acid sequence: CASSLAASRTDTQYF.

The table lists this clonotype with a few counts. The chain has TRBV4-2 and TRBJ2-1; D gene ambiguous. Germline assignment: CDR1 LGHNA and CDR2 YNFKEQ. CDR3 length: 11 residues. V lost 0 bases and J lost 7, with 1 base in between. This CDR3 is CASSQDNEQFF. CDR3 bases: TGTGCCAGCAGCCAAGATAATGAGCAGTTCTTC.

This clonotype showed up just a few times. The rearrangement links TRBV4-1 to TRBJ2-1, with TRBD2 matching 10 bases. Germline lookup yields CDR1 MGHRA and CDR2 YSYEKL. CDR3 length: 17 residues. Losses at the gene ends were 1 base for V and 3 bases for J; bases not matched to a gene: 6. The DNA of the CDR3 is TGCGCCAGCAGCCAAGGACTACTAGCGGGAAGCTACAATGAGCAGTTCTTC. This codes for CASSQGLLAGSYNEQFF.

In its sample, this clonotype was seen a few times. V is TRBV18 and J is TRBJ2-5, with TRBD1 identical over 7 bases. Germline loops: CDR1 KGHSH, CDR2 LQKENI. J lost 11 bases, V lost 3 bases, and 15 bases had no gene match. CDR3 length: 15 residues. The CDR3 nucleotides are TGTGCCAGCTCACCGGGGCAGGGGGTTTACAATGAGCAGTACTTC. Protein sequence: CASSPGQGVYNEQYF.

This chain joins TRBV5-1 and TRBJ2-5, with TRBD1 matching 10 bases. The DNA end is more similar to TRBJ2-7, so the J call may be wrong. Looked up from germline, CDR1 is SGHRS and CDR2 is YFSETQ. This CDR3 contains 16 residues. The CDR3 DNA follows: TGCGCCAGCAGCTTACACCCGACAGGGGGCATCGACGAGCAGTACTTC. Translation gives CASSLHPTGGIDEQYF.

V gene TRBV5-1 combines with J gene TRBJ1-2, with D possibly matching TRBD1 (6 bases). The CDR3 loop spans 13 amino acids. Germline V gene data show CDR1 as SGHRS and CDR2 as YFSETQ. The V end was cut by 4 bases, the J end by 3 bases, with 10 bases between. The CDR3 coding sequence is TGCGCCAGCAGCAAGGCAGGGGACTATGGCTACACCTTC. Translation gives CASSKAGDYGYTF.

The chain is built from TRBV7-9 and TRBJ1-2; D gene ambiguous. The V gene's germline CDR1 is SEHNR and CDR2 FQNEAQ (reference sequence). The CDR3 has 15 residues. V lost 1 base, J lost 3 bases, and 12 bases lay in between. The CDR3 DNA is TGTGCCAGCAGCTTAGTGGGTGGAGACTACTATGGCTACACCTTC. Translated, it gives CASSLVGGDYYGYTF.

This sequence joins TRBV29-1 and TRBJ2-7; 7 bases map to TRBD1. The J call may be incorrect, as the DNA end agrees better with TRBJ2-5. This CDR3 region has 14 residues. Germline V gene lookup returns CDR1 SQVTM and CDR2 ANQGSEA. DNA for the CDR3: TGCAGCGTCTCCGGGACAGTAGGGTTCGGGACCCAGTACTTC. Translation: CSVSGTVGFGTQYF.

The chain is built from TRBV7-9 and TRBJ1-2; D remains unclear. CDR1 SEHNR and CDR2 FQNEAQ come from the germline V gene (reference sequence). The CDR3 is 15 residues long. Trimming took off 0 bases at V and 3 bases at J, with 11 bases between the two ends. The CDR3 region has the DNA TGTGCCAGCAGCTTAGCTCTAAGGGAAGACTATGGCTACACCTTC. Its translation is CASSLALREDYGYTF.

This clonotype appeared a single time. The CDR3 sequence: CASSVGSSGRFAPWEQYF. For the CDR3, the DNA is TGTGCCAGCAGCGTAGGTTCTAGCGGGAGGTTCGCTCCATGGGAGCAGTACTTC. The chain combines TRBV9 with TRBJ2-4, with 11 bases lining up with TRBD2. Germline V lookup: CDR1 SGDLS, CDR2 YYNGEE. After removal of 0 bases from V and 13 bases from J, the junction contained 18 bases not matched to a gene. This CDR3 contains 18 residues.

The chain is built from TRBV29-1 and TRBJ2-1, with a possible D match to TRBD2 (6 bases). V lost 6 bases and J lost 0, with 15 bases in between. CDR3 length: 15 residues. Germline CDR1 SQVTM, CDR2 ANQGSEA. CDR3 sequence: CSVSPSVSSYNEQFF. CDR3 coding DNA: TGCAGCGTGTCTCCTAGCGTAAGCTCCTACAATGAGCAGTTCTTC.

The chain combines TRBV5-1 with TRBJ2-5; 9 bases fit TRBD1. The germline V gene has CDR1 SGHRS and CDR2 YFSETQ. Trimming cost V 0 bases and J 5 bases; bases outside gene matches: 5. The CDR3 has 15 residues. CDR3 in amino acids: CASSLGQGDRETQYF. DNA of the CDR3: TGCGCCAGCAGCTTGGGACAGGGGGATCGGGAGACCCAGTACTTC.

The J gene is TRBJ1-2, the V gene TRBV24-1; D is perhaps TRBD1 (5 bases). This CDR3 region has 14 residues. The ends were cut back, 3 bases at V and 5 bases at J, with 12 bases in the middle. From germline, CDR1 is KGHDR and CDR2 SFDVKD. CDR3 DNA sequence: TGTGCCACCAGTGATGCCGGGACCGGGTATGGCTACACCTTC. Amino acid sequence: CATSDAGTGYGYTF.

The rearrangement links TRBV5-1 to TRBJ2-5; D is unclear. The germline V gene has CDR1 SGHRS and CDR2 YFSETQ. V was trimmed by 1 base and J by 1 base, leaving 2 bases between them. This CDR3 spans 12 amino acids. The CDR3 DNA is TGCGCCAGCAGCTTGCGCCAAGAGACCCAGTACTTC. It specifies CASSLRQETQYF. Complete variable domain (other parts from reference TRBV5-1 and TRBJ2-5): KAGVTQTPRYLIKTRGQQVTLSCSPISGHRSVSWYQQTPGQGLQFLFEYFSETQRNKGNFPGRFSGRQFSNSRSEMNVSTLELGDSALYLCASSLRQETQYFGPGTRLLVL.

The chain has TRBV6-1 and TRBJ2-3; 14 bases fit TRBD2. V was pared by 2 bases and J by 0 bases, with 7 bases of the junction left unmatched. There are 19 residues in the CDR3. Germline V gene lookup returns CDR1 MNHNS and CDR2 SASEGT. In DNA form, the CDR3 reads TGTGCCAGCAGTGAATTTGGGACTAGCGGGAGCTGGAGCACAGATACGCAGTATTTT. Amino acid sequence: CASSEFGTSGSWSTDTQYF.

V is TRBV20-1 and J is TRBJ2-7, with no clear D. The CDR3 spans 14 residues. Germline CDR1 reads DFQATT; CDR2 reads SNEGSKA (reference sequence). V was shortened by 0 bases and J by 4 bases, with 13 bases between the two germline ends. In nucleotides, the CDR3 is TGCAGTGCTAGAGATGCGTCGACTGGGTACGAGCAGTACTTC. It specifies CSARDASTGYEQYF.

On this clonotype itself: A junction boundary mismatches the germline segment, possibly from a read error. The chain has TRBV3-1 and TRBJ2-3, with D unclear. CDR1 is LGHDT and CDR2 is YNNKEL in the germline V gene (reference sequence). This CDR3 spans 15 amino acids. The CDR3 here is CVSSQWQGISGTQYF. The CDR3 region has the DNA TGTGTCAGCAGCCAATGGCAAGGGATCTCGGGTACGCAGTATTTT.

The chain couples TRBV27 to TRBJ2-3; 9 nucleotides match TRBD1. The germline V gene has CDR1 MNHEY and CDR2 SMNVEV (reference sequence). With V trimmed by 3 bases and J by 2 bases, 6 bases remained unmatched. CDR3 length equals 16 residues. The CDR3 bases are TGTGCCAGCAGTTTTGGGGGGACAGGGAACACAGATACGCAGTATTTT. This sequence encodes CASSFGGTGNTDTQYF.

This clonotype was observed a few times. This chain links TRBV10-3 with TRBJ2-7; D possibly corresponds to TRBD1 (5 bases). The V end was cut by 0 bases, the J end by 4 bases, with 13 bases between. The germline CDR1 and CDR2 sequences are ENHRY and SYGVKD. The CDR3 is 15 residues long. CDR3 coding DNA: TGTGCCATCAGTGAGTCAGGTGCAGGGTTATACGAGCAGTACTTC. Its translation: CAISESGAGLYEQYF.

This clonotype was picked up one time. The chain uses TRBV25-1 and TRBJ2-3, with 9 nucleotides matching TRBD2. This CDR3 is 16 amino acids long. Per germline, CDR1 MGHDK and CDR2 SYGVNS. J was trimmed by 2 bases and V by 1 base; bases with no gene match: 4. The CDR3 spells CASSESASGTTDTQYF. CDR3 sequence (DNA): TGTGCCAGCAGTGAATCGGCTAGCGGGACCACAGATACGCAGTATTTT.

This clonotype was counted only a few times. V and J are TRBV7-2 and TRBJ2-3; 9 bases are a match to TRBD2. After removal of 5 bases from V and 2 bases from J, the junction contained 8 bases not matched to a gene. Germline CDR1 and CDR2: SGHTA and FQGNSA. This CDR3 contains 16 residues. The CDR3 protein is CASSPGLAMYTDTQYF. As DNA, the CDR3 is TGTGCCAGCAGCCCGGGACTAGCTATGTACACAGATACGCAGTATTTT.

This clonotype was picked up one time. V is TRBV28 and J is TRBJ2-5, with 11 nucleotides matching TRBD2. The CDR3 length is 14 residues. The trim removed 5 bases at V and 11 bases at J, leaving 10 bases unmatched. The V gene's germline CDR1 is MDHEN and CDR2 SYDVKM. CDR3 loop: CASSTSGGYNEQYF. CDR3 in DNA: TGTGCCAGCAGTACTAGCGGGGGTTACAATGAGCAGTACTTC.

The chain combines TRBV12-5 with TRBJ2-1; D call uncertain. V lost 6 bases, J lost 6 bases, and 12 bases lay in between. CDR3 length equals 13 residues. Germline-derived CDR1 and CDR2 are LGHNT and FRNRAP. The CDR3 protein is CASGSIIGNEQFF. DNA for the CDR3: TGTGCTAGTGGATCCATAATAGGCAATGAGCAGTTCTTC.

The rearrangement joins TRBV28 to TRBJ2-7; TRBD2 might be the D (5 bases). The CDR3 has 15 amino acids. Deletions cut 6 bases from V and 1 base from J, with 16 bases between. Germline V gives CDR1 MDHEN, CDR2 SYDVKM. CDR3 nucleotide sequence: TGTGCCAGCAGGGGCAGCGGCCCCGGGTCCTACGAGCAGTACTTC. Translation: CASRGSGPGSYEQYF.

The genes are TRBV12-3 or TRBV12-4 and TRBJ1-2, with D uncertain. With 6 bases removed from V and 3 bases from J, the gap between germline ends came to 11 bases. The CDR3 totals 13 residues. Here the CDR3 reads CASSKGVDYGYTF. For the CDR3, the DNA is TGTGCCAGCAGCAAAGGCGTGGACTATGGCTACACCTTC.